The clone carrying this T cell receptor beta chain was seen at least ten times. Its antigen is not known. This sample is drawn from a study of T cells in Graves' hyperthyroidism and ophthalmopathy. Amplified TCR beta CDR3 regions came from RNA transcripts. RT-PCR in the first round (using the HTBI primer set) targeted the TCR CDR3. MiXCR, applied by TCRdb to the multiplex PCR reads, yields one record per CDR3 protein. The sample yields some 600,000 distinct CDR3 sequences, around 13% seen once. Lactation, pregnancy, other autoimmune disease or uncontrolled infection led to exclusion of patients. Clinical symptoms, serum thyroxine, TRAb, thyroid ultrasound and orbital computed tomography informed diagnoses. V was pared by 7 bases and J by 5 bases, with 6 bases of the junction left unmatched. Per the germline V gene, CDR1 is MNHEY and CDR2 is SMNVEV (reference sequence). CDR3 size: 15 residues. Whole-study findings and limits: Clonotypes that were expanded in thyroid above 0.001 mostly appeared in blood too.

The TCR comes from a woman in her twenties or thirties with Graves' hyperthyroidism that later progressed to Graves' ophthalmopathy. The chain has TRBV27 and TRBJ2-1; 12 bases match TRBD1. The sequenced sample consisted of blood. This CDR3 is CASKRDRGRDNEQFF. Here the CDR3 DNA reads TGTGCCAGCAAGCGGGACAGGGGGCGGGACAATGAGCAGTTCTTC.